These 21 T cell receptor beta chains were sequenced from one sample in a study of metastatic and nonmetastatic thyroid tumors. Thyroid surgery had not been preceded by any treatment in any patient. TCRdb re-processed the PCR reads through MiXCR. The data contain 20,000 or so clones, 9.5% to 12% of them singletons. The source material was blood. These receptor sequences come from a female donor with papillary thyroid cancer or a benign thyroid nodule (not recorded which). Some clones in this sample may be carry-over from other donors' samples.

This clone is labeled as medium-sized. J is TRBJ2-3 and V is TRBV6-1; the D gene is possibly TRBD1 (6 bases). In germline, CDR1 is MNHNS, CDR2 SASEGT. CDR3 length: 12 amino acids. V shed 7 bases and J shed 4 bases, with 9 bases lying between them. This CDR3 reads CASIQGADTQYF. DNA of the CDR3: TGTGCCAGCATACAGGGTGCAGATACGCAGTATTTT.

Concerning this clone: The junction does not match germline at one end; this may be a read error. The rearrangement links TRBV28 to TRBJ2-1; TRBD2 matches 7 bases. The CDR3 is 15 amino acids. Germline loops: CDR1 MDHEN, CDR2 SYDVKM. CDR3 sequence: CASSLDLADEYEQSF. The CDR3 DNA reads TGTGCCAGCAGTTTGGACCTAGCGGACGAGTATGAGCAGTCCTTC.

V and J are TRBV6-1 and TRBJ2-7; TRBD1 might be the D (5 bases). The CDR3 runs to 15 residues. V lost 5 bases to trimming and J lost 5 bases, with 19 bases between them. Germline CDR1 reads MNHNS; CDR2 reads SASEGT. The CDR3 spells CASSKDLAGSHEQYF. The CDR3 DNA is TGTGCCAGCAGTAAGGACCTGGCAGGGTCGCACGAGCAGTACTTC.

This clone was observed at least ten times. Additional DNA sequences in this sample encode the identical CDR3. The chain has TRBV28 and TRBJ2-7; TRBD1 aligns across 8 bases. CDR1 is MDHEN, CDR2 SYDVKM, per germline. V lost 7 bases and J lost 4; bases outside the gene matches: 18. The CDR3 runs to 17 residues. For the CDR3, the DNA is TGTGCCAGCACCCTCCGCCCTGGTGGGACAGGAGCTTACGAGCAGTACTTC. Residues: CASTLRPGGTGAYEQYF.

This clone was seen ten or more times. The gene calls are TRBV11-1 and TRBJ2-3, with 10 positions matching TRBD2. The CDR3 extends over 16 amino acids. Germline CDR1 and CDR2: SGHAT and FQDESV (reference sequence). J lost 3 bases, V lost 5 bases, and 8 bases had no gene match. The CDR3 bases are TGTGCCAGCAGCCCCGAGACTAGCGGGTTTACAGATACGCAGTATTTT. Translation: CASSPETSGFTDTQYF.

There are a few counts of this clone. The genes are TRBV11-3 and TRBJ2-3; D ambiguous. Per germline, CDR1 SGHNT and CDR2 YENEEA. CDR3 size: 13 residues. V was trimmed by 0 bases and J by 2 bases, leaving 3 bases between them. CDR3 in DNA: TGTGCCAGCAGCTTAGAACCCACAGATACGCAGTATTTT. The encoded protein is CASSLEPTDTQYF.

By its share, this clone is medium-sized. This chain links TRBV27 with TRBJ1-2; perhaps TRBD1 as D (5 bases). The germline V and J ends were trimmed by 0 bases and 7 bases, with 15 bases remaining between them. This CDR3 is built from 15 residues. CDR1 is MNHEY, CDR2 SMNVEV, per germline (reference sequence). This CDR3 is CASSLSRSGTAGYTF. DNA of the CDR3: TGTGCCAGCAGTTTATCCCGGTCCGGGACGGCTGGCTACACCTTC.

This clone was recorded at least ten times. The same CDR3 can be traced to other DNA sequences in this sample. The genes are TRBV7-3 and TRBJ2-7; TRBD2 matches 13 bases. The CDR3 spans 16 residues. Germline assignment: CDR1 SGHTA and CDR2 FQGTGA. V was pared by 6 bases and J by 5 bases, with 10 bases of the junction left unmatched. In DNA, the CDR3 is TGTGCCAGCAGATCGGGGACTAGCGGGAAGGTCCACGAGCAGTACTTC. Its translation: CASRSGTSGKVHEQYF.

This clone was detected ten times or more. This rearrangement joins TRBV29-1 to TRBJ1-5, with unresolved D. V lost 2 bases, J lost 7 bases, and 12 bases lay in between. The length of the CDR3 is 13 residues. The V gene's germline CDR1 is SQVTM and CDR2 ANQGSEA. The CDR3 bases are TGCAGCGTTGAATCCCCCCCTTGGCAGCCCCAGCATTTT. Protein sequence: CSVESPPWQPQHF.

This clone has a count of ten or more. This chain links TRBV6-1 with TRBJ2-3, with 8 bases fitting TRBD2. J gave up 1 base and V 7 bases, and 7 bases lay outside the gene matches. Germline assignment: CDR1 MNHNS and CDR2 SASEGT. CDR3 length equals 15 residues. CDR3 in amino acids: CASTPTTSGTDTQYF. In DNA, the CDR3 is TGTGCCAGCACCCCCACGACTAGCGGCACAGATACGCAGTATTTT.

This clone was found many times. The chain combines TRBV6-1 with TRBJ1-4, with D tentatively TRBD1 (6 bases). The CDR3 extends over 13 amino acids. Trimming took off 10 bases at V and 7 bases at J, with 16 bases between the two ends. CDR1 MNHNS and CDR2 SASEGT come from the germline V gene. CDR3 coding DNA: TGTGCCAAACCGGGACATAGTCCTGAAAAACTGTTTTTT. Translation gives CAKPGHSPEKLFF.

On this clone itself: A junction end diverges from the germline sequence, so it may reflect a read error. The chain combines TRBV12-3 or TRBV12-4 with TRBJ1-1; D might be TRBD1 (5 bases). This CDR3 is 14 amino acids long. The chain's CDR3 is CASDDGTWNTEAFF. The CDR3 region has the DNA TGCGCCAGCGATGACGGGACGTGGAACACTGAAGCTTTCTTT.

This clone occurred many times. The chain employs TRBV7-9 and TRBJ1-6, with D unclear. The germline gives CDR1 SEHNR, CDR2 FQNEAQ (reference sequence). The V gene lost 3 bases and the J gene lost 10 bases, with 4 bases spanning the gap. The CDR3 runs 11 residues. The CDR3 spells CASSFRSPLHF. In DNA form, the CDR3 reads TGTGCCAGCAGCTTTCGGTCACCCCTCCACTTT.

This clone came up many times. The chain joins TRBV5-1 to TRBJ2-2; 12 nucleotides match TRBD2. Germline V CDR1 and CDR2: SGHRS, YFSETQ. The CDR3 is made up of 17 amino acids. V lost 0 bases to trimming and J lost 4 bases; unmatched junction nucleotides: 4. Here the CDR3 reads CASSLGLAGVTTGELFF. Written as DNA, the CDR3 is TGCGCCAGCAGCTTGGGACTAGCGGGAGTGACCACCGGGGAGCTGTTTTTT.

By its share, this clone is medium-sized. This chain links TRBV27 with TRBJ2-5; TRBD1 matches 8 bases. Germline trimming cut 4 bases from V and 2 bases from J; bases unmatched to any gene: 0. The CDR3 is 13 residues long. CDR1 and CDR2 (germline): MNHEY, SMNVEV (reference sequence). CDR3 in amino acids: CASSWTGQETQYF. The CDR3 nucleotides are TGTGCCAGCAGTTGGACAGGGCAAGAGACCCAGTACTTC.

This clone appeared many times. The genes are TRBV3-1 and TRBJ1-1; D is unresolved. The V and J ends lost 5 bases and 7 bases respectively, with 11 bases between them. This CDR3 is built from 12 residues. CDR1 is LGHDT, CDR2 YNNKEL, per germline (reference sequence). CDR3 in amino acids: CASSSRADEAFF. The CDR3 region has the DNA TGTGCCAGCAGCTCCCGGGCTGATGAAGCTTTCTTT.

The sample holds many counts of this clone. The chain has TRBV19 and TRBJ2-2; TRBD1 agrees at 10 bases. The germline gives CDR1 LNHDA, CDR2 SQIVND (reference sequence). V was clipped by 6 bases and J by 4 bases; unmatched bases: 17. The CDR3 runs 19 residues. The CDR3 sequence is CASRQPGQGPSWGTGELFF. CDR3 in DNA: TGTGCCAGTAGGCAGCCGGGACAGGGGCCGAGCTGGGGCACCGGGGAGCTGTTTTTT.

The sample holds many counts of this clone. The rearrangement joins TRBV20-1 to TRBJ2-6, with D possibly being TRBD1 or TRBD2 (5 bases each). The CDR3 is 17 amino acids. V lost 0 bases and J 1 base, leaving 13 bases between the germline ends. The germline CDR1 and CDR2 sequences are DFQATT and SNEGSKA (reference sequence). This CDR3 reads CSARDGGPKSGANVLTF. The CDR3 DNA reads as TGCAGTGCTAGAGATGGGGGACCGAAGTCTGGGGCCAACGTCCTGACTTTC.

The table lists this clone with many counts. The rearrangement joins TRBV11-1 to TRBJ1-4; 9 bases agree with TRBD1. V gave up 5 bases and J gave up 6 bases; unmatched junction bases: 4. Germline V CDR1 and CDR2: SGHAT, FQDESV (reference sequence). This CDR3 spans 14 amino acids. CDR3 residues: CASSPRTGDEKLFF. The CDR3 bases are TGTGCCAGCAGCCCAAGGACAGGGGATGAAAAACTGTTTTTT.

This clone is deemed medium-sized (0.01 to 0.1%). V gene TRBV6-5 combines with J gene TRBJ2-5, with TRBD2 as a possible D gene (5 bases). The V end lost 1 base, the J end lost 4 bases, and 13 bases lay between the germline ends. Germline V CDR1 and CDR2: MNHEY, SVGAGI. The CDR3 length is 15 residues. The CDR3 spells CASSYFRGSGETQYF. The DNA of the CDR3 is TGTGCCAGCAGTTACTTCCGGGGTTCAGGAGAGACCCAGTACTTC.

This clone was seen many times. V gene TRBV6-5 combines with J gene TRBJ2-1; no definite D call. The ends were cut back, 2 bases at V and 3 bases at J, with 11 bases in the middle. CDR1 is MNHEY, CDR2 SVGAGI, per germline. The CDR3 is 15 residues long. CDR3 loop: CASSYRSPYYNEQFF. In DNA form, the CDR3 reads TGTGCCAGCAGTTACCGGTCACCGTACTACAATGAGCAGTTCTTC.